These 13 T cell receptor beta chains were sequenced from one sample in a study of neurological immune-mediated disorders. MiXCR, applied by TCRdb to the 5' RACE reads, yields one record per CDR3 protein. The profile covers 35,000 to 40,000 distinct CDR3 sequences, with around a tenth appearing a single time and 3% to 4.5% taken by the ten largest. The sequencing sample was made of CD4+ T cells from blood. These receptors all come from a woman aged 25 to 45 with HTLV-1-associated myelopathy (HAM/TSP).

This clonotype was seen repeatedly, ten times or more. The chain carries TRBV20-1 and TRBJ2-1; 8 bases are shared with TRBD1. CDR1 and CDR2 (germline): DFQATT, SNEGSKA (reference sequence). CDR3 length: 15 amino acids. V trimming: 6 bases; J trimming: 3 bases; junction bases outside the gene matches: 10. The CDR3 DNA follows: TGCAGTGCAATCCGGGACAGGAGAGACTACAATGAGCAGTTCTTC. As protein: CSAIRDRRDYNEQFF.

DNA of the CDR3: TGTGCCAGTACTGGAAGGACAGATCTCAAGACCCAGCATTTT. As protein: CASTGRTDLKTQHF. The rearrangement joins TRBV19 to TRBJ1-5, with D possibly matching TRBD1 (6 bases). The CDR3 runs 14 residues. Between the trimmed V and J ends, which lost 7 bases and 11 bases, there was a span of 21 bases. CDR1 and CDR2 from the germline V gene are LNHDA and SQIVND (reference sequence).

This clonotype has at least ten counts. This chain connects TRBV12-3 or TRBV12-4 to TRBJ1-6, with unresolved D. CDR3 length: 15 residues. V lost 2 bases to trimming and J lost 3 bases, with 8 bases between them. The CDR3 sequence is CASSLSPLYNSPLHF. The CDR3 nucleotides read TGTGCCAGCAGTTTAAGTCCCCTCTATAATTCACCCCTCCACTTT.

This clonotype was observed at least ten times. The chain recombines TRBV6-6 with TRBJ2-7; 8 bases map to TRBD1. The CDR3 sequence is 14 residues long. Germline CDR1 and CDR2: MNHNY and SVGAGI (reference sequence). The V segment lost 4 bases and the J segment 3 bases; nucleotides outside the gene matches: 5. CDR3 nucleotides: TGTGCCAGCAGTTCAGGGGGCCGGGGCTACGAGCAGTACTTC. Translation gives CASSSGGRGYEQYF.

At least ten counts were recorded for this clonotype. The genes are TRBV6-6 and TRBJ2-7; 9 bases are a match to TRBD1. The V and J ends lost 4 bases and 3 bases, in that order; junction bases with no gene match: 7. Germline V gene data show CDR1 as MNHNY and CDR2 as SVGAGI (reference sequence). The CDR3 spans 15 residues. CDR3 amino acids: CASSLTGGELYEQYF. The CDR3 bases are TGTGCCAGCAGTTTAACAGGGGGCGAGCTCTACGAGCAGTACTTC.

The chain couples TRBV5-1 to TRBJ1-1; the D is unclear. This CDR3 is 15 amino acids long. Trimming removed 4 bases at V and 1 base at J, with 14 bases between. CDR1 is SGHRS and CDR2 is YFSETQ in the germline V gene. CDR3 bases: TGCGCCAGCAGCAAAGACACTACAAGGAACACTGAAGCTTTCTTT. This encodes CASSKDTTRNTEAFF. The whole variable domain, remainder taken from reference TRBV5-1 and TRBJ1-1, is KAGVTQTPRYLIKTRGQQVTLSCSPISGHRSVSWYQQTPGQGLQFLFEYFSETQRNKGNFPGRFSGRQFSNSRSEMNVSTLELGDSALYLCASSKDTTRNTEAFFGQGTRLTVV.

This clonotype was seen many times. This rearrangement joins TRBV29-1 to TRBJ2-2, with D tentatively TRBD1 or TRBD2 (6 bases each). The CDR3 extends over 14 amino acids. CDR1 and CDR2 from the germline V gene are SQVTM and ANQGSEA. The V end lost 4 bases, the J end lost 1 base, and 10 bases lay between the germline ends. The CDR3 sequence: CSVGGGRNTGELFF. DNA for the CDR3: TGCAGCGTTGGAGGGGGGCGGAACACCGGGGAGCTGTTTTTT.

There are many counts of this clonotype. The chain carries TRBV7-9 and TRBJ2-1; a weak D match, TRBD2 (7 bases). Per the germline V gene, CDR1 is SEHNR and CDR2 is FQNEAQ (reference sequence). The CDR3 has 15 amino acids. V dropped 2 bases and J dropped 6 bases, with 14 bases sitting between them. This CDR3 is CASSLWGGAPNEQFF. In DNA form, the CDR3 reads TGTGCCAGCAGCTTATGGGGGGGGGCCCCCAATGAGCAGTTCTTC.

This clonotype was counted many times. J is TRBJ1-5 and V is TRBV6-5; 8 bases fit TRBD1. Germline V gene sequence: CDR1 MNHEY, CDR2 SVGAGI. Losses at the gene ends were 8 bases for V and 7 bases for J; bases not matched to a gene: 10. The CDR3 consists of 14 residues. The CDR3 spells CASGIGQGRQPQHF. In nucleotides, the CDR3 is TGTGCCAGCGGAATAGGACAGGGCAGGCAGCCCCAGCATTTT.

The rearrangement uses TRBV20-1 and TRBJ1-5; 9 nucleotides align to TRBD1. Losses at the gene ends were 5 bases for V and 8 bases for J; bases not matched to a gene: 7. Germline lookup yields CDR1 DFQATT and CDR2 SNEGSKA (reference sequence). The CDR3 runs 13 residues. In nucleotides, the CDR3 is TGCAGTGCTTTAGACAGGGGGAGTAAGCCCCAGCATTTT. It yields the protein CSALDRGSKPQHF.

This clonotype was counted at least ten times. The genes are TRBV4-2 and TRBJ2-1; D is undetermined. Germline V gene data show CDR1 as LGHNA and CDR2 as YNFKEQ. This CDR3 is built from 13 residues. V lost 1 base, J lost 6 bases, and 7 bases lay in between. CDR3 in amino acids: CASSQGFGNEQFF. Here the CDR3 DNA reads TGTGCCAGCAGCCAAGGGTTCGGCAATGAGCAGTTCTTC.

The table lists this clonotype with many counts. The chain carries TRBV29-1 and TRBJ2-6; D assignment may be TRBD1 or TRBD2 (5 bases each). Germline CDR1 and CDR2: SQVTM and ANQGSEA. The V gene lost 4 bases and the J gene lost 0 bases, with 10 bases spanning the gap. CDR3 length equals 15 residues. In DNA, the CDR3 is TGCAGCGTTGGTCCAGGGAGCTCTGGGGCCAACGTCCTGACTTTC. It yields the protein CSVGPGSSGANVLTF.

In this sample, this clonotype turned up many times. CDR3 in DNA: TGTGCCAGCAAACGGGGTAACACTGAAGCTTTCTTT. Translation gives CASKRGNTEAFF. The chain links TRBV2 to TRBJ1-1, with D unresolved. V was trimmed by 7 bases and J by 2 bases, leaving 8 bases between them. Germline CDR1 SNHLY, CDR2 FYNNEI. CDR3 size: 12 residues.